Sequencing of this T cell receptor beta chain was carried out in a study of identical twins. CDR3 size: 13 residues. V was shortened by 1 base and J by 2 bases, with 5 bases between the two germline ends. Germline V gene sequence: CDR1 SGDLS, CDR2 YYNGEE. Note on this clonotype: This may arise from a read error, as a much more abundant clone is one base away.

Using its own MiXCR run on the 5' RACE reads, TCRdb lists one record per CDR3 protein. The profile covers around 1.7 million distinct CDR3 sequences, with about 32% appearing a single time and around 0.3% taken by the ten largest. This TCR was sampled from a newborn girl in good health. Sample: cord blood. The rearrangement uses TRBV9 and TRBJ2-3; D gene ambiguous. The CDR3 DNA reads TGTGCCAGCAGCGTACCCTACACAGATACGCAGTATTTT. It codes for CASSVPYTDTQYF. The full variable domain, in which reference TRBV9 and TRBJ2-3 provide the parts outside the CDR3, is DSGVTQTPKHLITATGQRVTLRCSPRSGDLSVYWYQQSLDQGLQFLIQYYNGEERAKGNILERFSAQQFPDLHSELNLSSLELGDSALYFCASSVPYTDTQYFGPGTRLTVL.